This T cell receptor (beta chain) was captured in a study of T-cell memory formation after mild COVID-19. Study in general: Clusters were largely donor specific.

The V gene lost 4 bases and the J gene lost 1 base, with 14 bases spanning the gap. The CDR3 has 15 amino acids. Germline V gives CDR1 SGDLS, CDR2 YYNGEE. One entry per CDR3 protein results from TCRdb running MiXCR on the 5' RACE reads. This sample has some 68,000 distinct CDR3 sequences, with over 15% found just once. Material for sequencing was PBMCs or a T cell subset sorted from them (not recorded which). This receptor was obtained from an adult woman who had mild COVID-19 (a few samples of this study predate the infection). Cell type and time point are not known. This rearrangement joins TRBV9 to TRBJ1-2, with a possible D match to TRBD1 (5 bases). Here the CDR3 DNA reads TGTGCCAGCAGCAAATGGGACGGAAATAACTATGGCTACACCTTC. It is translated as CASSKWDGNNYGYTF.